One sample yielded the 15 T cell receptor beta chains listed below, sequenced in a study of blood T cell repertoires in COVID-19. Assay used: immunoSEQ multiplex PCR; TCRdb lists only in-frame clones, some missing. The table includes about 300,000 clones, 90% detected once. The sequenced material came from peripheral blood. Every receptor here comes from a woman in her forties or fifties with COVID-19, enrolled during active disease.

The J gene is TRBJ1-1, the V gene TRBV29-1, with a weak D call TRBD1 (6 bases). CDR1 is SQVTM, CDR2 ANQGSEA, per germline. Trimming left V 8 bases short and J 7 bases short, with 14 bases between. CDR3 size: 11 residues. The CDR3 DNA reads TGCAGCACCAGACAGGACATTGAAGCTTTCTTT. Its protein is CSTRQDIEAFF.

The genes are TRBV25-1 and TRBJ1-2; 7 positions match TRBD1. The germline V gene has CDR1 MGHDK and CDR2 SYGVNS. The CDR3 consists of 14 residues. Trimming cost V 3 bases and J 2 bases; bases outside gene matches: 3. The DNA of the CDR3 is TGTGCCAGCAGTGACCAGGGGGTAAACTATGGCTACACCTTC. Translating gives CASSDQGVNYGYTF.

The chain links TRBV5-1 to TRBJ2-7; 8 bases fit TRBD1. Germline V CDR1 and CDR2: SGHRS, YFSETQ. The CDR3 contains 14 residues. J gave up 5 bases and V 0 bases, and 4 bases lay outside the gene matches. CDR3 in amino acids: CASSLGQGNDEQYF. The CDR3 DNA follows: TGCGCCAGCAGCTTGGGACAGGGGAACGACGAGCAGTACTTC.

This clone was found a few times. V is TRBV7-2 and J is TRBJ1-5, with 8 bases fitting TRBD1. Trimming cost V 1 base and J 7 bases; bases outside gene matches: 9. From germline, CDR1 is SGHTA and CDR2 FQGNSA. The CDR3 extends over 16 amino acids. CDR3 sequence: CASSLVGQGAWQPQHF. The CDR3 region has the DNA TGTGCCAGCAGCTTAGTGGGTCAGGGGGCGTGGCAGCCCCAGCATTTT.

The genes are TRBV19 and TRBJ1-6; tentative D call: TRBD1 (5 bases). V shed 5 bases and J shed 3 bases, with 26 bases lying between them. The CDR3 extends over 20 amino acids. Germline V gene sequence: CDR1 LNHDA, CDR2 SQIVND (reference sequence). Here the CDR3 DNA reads TGTGCCAGTAGTGTCTCTCTCTCACAGGAAGGAGCTAGCTATAATTCACCCCTCCACTTT. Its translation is CASSVSLSQEGASYNSPLHF.

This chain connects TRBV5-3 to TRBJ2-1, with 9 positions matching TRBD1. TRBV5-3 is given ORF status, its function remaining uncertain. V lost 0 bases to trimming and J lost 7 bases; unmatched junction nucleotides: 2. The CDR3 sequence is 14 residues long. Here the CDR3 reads CARSLGQGVNEQFF. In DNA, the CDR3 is TGTGCCAGAAGCTTGGGACAGGGGGTAAATGAGCAGTTCTTC.

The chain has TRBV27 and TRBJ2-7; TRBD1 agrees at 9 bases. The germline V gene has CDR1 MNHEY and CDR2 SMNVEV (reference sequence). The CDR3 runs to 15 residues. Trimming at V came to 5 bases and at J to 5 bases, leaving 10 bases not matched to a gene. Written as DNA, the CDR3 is TGTGCCAGCAGTACGAAAACAGGGGGCGCGCACGAGCAGTACTTC. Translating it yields CASSTKTGGAHEQYF.

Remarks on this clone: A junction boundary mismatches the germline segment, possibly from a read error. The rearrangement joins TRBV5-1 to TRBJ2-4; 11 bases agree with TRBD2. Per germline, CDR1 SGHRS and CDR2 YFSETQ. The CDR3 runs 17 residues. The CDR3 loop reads CASSLVHSGRATNIQYF. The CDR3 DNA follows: TGCGCCAGCAGCTTAGTCCATAGCGGGAGGGCCACAAACATTCAGTACTTC.

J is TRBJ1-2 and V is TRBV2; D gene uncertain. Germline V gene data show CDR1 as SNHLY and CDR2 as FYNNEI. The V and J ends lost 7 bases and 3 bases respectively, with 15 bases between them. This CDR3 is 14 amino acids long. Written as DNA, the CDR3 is TGTGCCAGCAATCGGGGATCGAGGGACTATGGCTACACCTTC. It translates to CASNRGSRDYGYTF.

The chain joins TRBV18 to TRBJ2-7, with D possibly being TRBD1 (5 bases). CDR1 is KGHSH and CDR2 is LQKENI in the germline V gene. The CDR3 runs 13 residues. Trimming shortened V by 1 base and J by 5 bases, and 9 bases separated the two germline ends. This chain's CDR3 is CASSPLLGDEQYF. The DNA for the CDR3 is TGTGCCAGCTCACCACTTCTAGGGGACGAGCAGTACTTC.

The CDR3 loop is CSTQTGLNYGYTF. CDR3 in DNA: TGCAGCACACAAACAGGGTTGAACTATGGCTACACCTTC. This chain joins TRBV29-1 and TRBJ1-2, with TRBD1 as a possible D gene (6 bases). Germline CDR1 and CDR2: SQVTM and ANQGSEA. The CDR3 sequence is 13 residues long. V was clipped by 8 bases and J by 2 bases, with 15 bases between them.

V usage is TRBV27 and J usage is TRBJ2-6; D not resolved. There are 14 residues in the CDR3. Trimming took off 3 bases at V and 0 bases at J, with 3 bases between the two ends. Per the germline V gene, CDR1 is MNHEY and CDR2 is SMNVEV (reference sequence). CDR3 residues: CASSFYSGANVLTF. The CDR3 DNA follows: TGTGCCAGCAGTTTCTACTCTGGGGCCAACGTCCTGACTTTC.

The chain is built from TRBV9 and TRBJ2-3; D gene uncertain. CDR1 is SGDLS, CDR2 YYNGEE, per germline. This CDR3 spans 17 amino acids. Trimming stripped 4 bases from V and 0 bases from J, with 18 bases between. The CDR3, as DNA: TGTGCCAGCAGCCAACTTCGTTCTGCGTCTAGCACAGATACGCAGTATTTT. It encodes CASSQLRSASSTDTQYF. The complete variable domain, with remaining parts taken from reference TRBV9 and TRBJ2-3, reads DSGVTQTPKHLITATGQRVTLRCSPRSGDLSVYWYQQSLDQGLQFLIQYYNGEERAKGNILERFSAQQFPDLHSELNLSSLELGDSALYFCASSQLRSASSTDTQYFGPGTRLTVL.

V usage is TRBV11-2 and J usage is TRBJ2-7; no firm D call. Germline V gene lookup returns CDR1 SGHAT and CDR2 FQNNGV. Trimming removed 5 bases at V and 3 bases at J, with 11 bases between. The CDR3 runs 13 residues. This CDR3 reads CASSMRRGYEQYF. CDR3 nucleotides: TGTGCCAGCAGCATGAGGCGTGGCTACGAGCAGTACTTC.

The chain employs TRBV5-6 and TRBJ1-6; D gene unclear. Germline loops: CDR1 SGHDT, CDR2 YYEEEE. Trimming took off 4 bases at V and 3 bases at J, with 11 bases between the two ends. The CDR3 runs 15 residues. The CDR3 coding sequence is TGTGCCAGCAGCGCCGTCCGGGGCTATAATTCACCCCTCCACTTT. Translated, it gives CASSAVRGYNSPLHF.